Sequencing of this TCR beta chain was carried out in a study of regulatory T cells in long-lasting Graves disease. The time point is: persistent/refractory GD, antithyroid drugs over 5 years with positive TRAb. Preparation of the TCR library used RNA extracted from PBMCs. EDTA tubes held 9 to 10 milliliters of peripheral blood from each patient. The CDR3 spans 16 residues. With V trimmed by 6 bases and J by 3 bases, 7 bases remained unmatched. At least ten counts were recorded for this clonotype. Library construction for TCR beta used iRepertoire HTBI primers and Arm-PCR of CDR3 regions. In TCRdb, the multiplex PCR reads were re-called with MiXCR into one record per CDR3 protein. The data hold under 500,000 distinct CDR3 sequences, with around 21% observed a single time.

The receptor was derived from a female donor with Graves disease. The specimen comprised peripheral blood mononuclear cells (PBMCs), sampled when the disease was refractory, from a patient treated with antithyroid drugs. The chain carries TRBV12-3 or TRBV12-4 and TRBJ2-5; 13 bases are shared with TRBD2. DNA for the CDR3: TGTGCCAGCAGCCTCGGGGGACTAGCGGGAAAAGAGACCCAGTACTTC. Protein sequence: CASSLGGLAGKETQYF.